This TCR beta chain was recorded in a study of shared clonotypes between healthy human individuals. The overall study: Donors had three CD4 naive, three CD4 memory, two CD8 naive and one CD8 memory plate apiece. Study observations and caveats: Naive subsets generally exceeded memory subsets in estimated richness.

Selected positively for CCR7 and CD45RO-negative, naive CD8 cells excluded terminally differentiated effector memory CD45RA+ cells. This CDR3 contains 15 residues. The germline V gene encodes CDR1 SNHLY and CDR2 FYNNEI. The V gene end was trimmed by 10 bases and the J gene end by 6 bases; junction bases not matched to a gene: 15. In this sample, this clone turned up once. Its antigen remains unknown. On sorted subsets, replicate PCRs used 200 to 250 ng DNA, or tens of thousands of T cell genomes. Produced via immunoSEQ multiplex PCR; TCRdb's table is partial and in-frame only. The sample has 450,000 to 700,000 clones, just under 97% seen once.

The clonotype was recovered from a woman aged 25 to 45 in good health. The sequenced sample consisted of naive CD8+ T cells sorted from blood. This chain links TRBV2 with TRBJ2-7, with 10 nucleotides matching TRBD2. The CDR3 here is CATKRASGSSLEQYF. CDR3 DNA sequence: TGTGCCACAAAGAGGGCTAGCGGGAGTTCTCTCGAGCAGTACTTC. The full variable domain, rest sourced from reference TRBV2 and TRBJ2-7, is EPEVTQTPSHQVTQMGQEVILRCVPISNHLYFYWYRQILGQKVEFLVSFYNNEISEKSEIFDDQFSVERPDGSNFTLKIRSTKLEDSAMYFCATKRASGSSLEQYFGPGTRLTVT.